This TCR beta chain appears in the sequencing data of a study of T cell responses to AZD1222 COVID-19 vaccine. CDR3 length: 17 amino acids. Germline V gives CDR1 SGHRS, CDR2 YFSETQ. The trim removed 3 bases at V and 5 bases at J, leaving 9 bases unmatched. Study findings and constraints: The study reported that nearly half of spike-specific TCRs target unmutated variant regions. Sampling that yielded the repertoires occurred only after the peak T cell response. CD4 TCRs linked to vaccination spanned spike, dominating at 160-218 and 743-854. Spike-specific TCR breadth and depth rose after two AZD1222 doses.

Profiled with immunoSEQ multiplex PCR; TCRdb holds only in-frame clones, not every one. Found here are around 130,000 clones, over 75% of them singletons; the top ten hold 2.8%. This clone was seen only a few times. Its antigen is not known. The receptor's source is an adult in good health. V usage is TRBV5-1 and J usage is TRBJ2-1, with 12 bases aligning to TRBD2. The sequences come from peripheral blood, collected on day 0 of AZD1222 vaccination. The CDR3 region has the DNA TGCGCCAGCAGCTGGACCCCGACTAGCGGGGGTAACAATGAGCAGTTCTTC. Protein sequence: CASSWTPTSGGNNEQFF.